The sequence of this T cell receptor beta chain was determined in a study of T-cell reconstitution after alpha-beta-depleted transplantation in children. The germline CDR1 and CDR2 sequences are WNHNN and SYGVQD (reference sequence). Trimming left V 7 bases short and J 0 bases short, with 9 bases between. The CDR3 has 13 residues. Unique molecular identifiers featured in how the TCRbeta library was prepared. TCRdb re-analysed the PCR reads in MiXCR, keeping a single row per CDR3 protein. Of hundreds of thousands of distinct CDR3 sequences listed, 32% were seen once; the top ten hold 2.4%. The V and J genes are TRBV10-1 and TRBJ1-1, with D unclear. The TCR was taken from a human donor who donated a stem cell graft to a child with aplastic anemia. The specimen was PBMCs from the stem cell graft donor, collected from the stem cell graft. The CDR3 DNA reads TGCGCCAGCACGCCCAGCTTGAACACTGAAGCTTTCTTT. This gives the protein CASTPSLNTEAFF.